This TCR beta chain was retrieved from a study of blood T cell repertoires in COVID-19. Whole-study context: Sample material is recorded as cDNA or gDNA derived from T cells, B-cell-depleted T cells, or PBMCs.

The CDR3 consists of 14 residues. The germline CDR1 and CDR2 sequences are SGHAT and FQNNGV. The ends were cut back, 6 bases at V and 0 bases at J, with 11 bases in the middle. Individuals drawn from some 25 US areas were about 18 to 95 years old. Cohorts were assigned according to the clinical history that participants reported. Authors' data handling: Estimation of nucleated cell counts was performed using reference gene primer amplification. Libraries were prepared by immunoSEQ multiplex PCR; TCRdb keeps only in-frame clonotypes and omits some of them. The DNA was the basis for D and trimming; V, J and clone size are from that table. The sample lists approximately 200,000 clones; roughly four fifths were seen once.

This clonotype originated in a man aged 35 to 55 who had recovered from COVID-19. The chain carries TRBV11-2 and TRBJ1-1; D might be TRBD1 (6 bases). Sequenced: PBMCs or T cells enriched from blood (not recorded which). CDR3 sequence reads: CASSSGALNTEAFF. CDR3 sequence (DNA): TGTGCCAGCAGTTCAGGGGCCCTGAACACTGAAGCTTTCTTT.